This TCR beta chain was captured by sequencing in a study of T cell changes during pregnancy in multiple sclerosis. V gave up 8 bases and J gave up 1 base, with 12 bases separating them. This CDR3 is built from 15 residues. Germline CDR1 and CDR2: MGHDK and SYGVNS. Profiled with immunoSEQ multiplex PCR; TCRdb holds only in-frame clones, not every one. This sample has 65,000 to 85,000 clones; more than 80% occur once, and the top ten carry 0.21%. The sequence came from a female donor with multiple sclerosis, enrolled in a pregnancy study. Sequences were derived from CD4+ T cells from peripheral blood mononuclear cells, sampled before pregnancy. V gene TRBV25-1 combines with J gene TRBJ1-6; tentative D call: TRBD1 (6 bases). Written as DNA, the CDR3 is TGTGCCAGCCAGGACCAGGGGTCCTATAATTCACCCCTCCACTTT. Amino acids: CASQDQGSYNSPLHF.